These 18 T cell receptor beta chains were sequenced from one sample in a study of blood T cell repertoires in COVID-19. Produced via immunoSEQ multiplex PCR; TCRdb's table is partial and in-frame only. The sample has about 80,000 clones, approximately 81% seen once. Sequenced: peripheral blood. These receptors were taken from a woman older than 75 with acute or convalescent COVID-19.

Only a few counts were recorded for this clone. CDR3 nucleotides: TGTGCCTGGAGTCCCGGGGGGCATGGCTCTGGAAACACCATATATTTT. This encodes CAWSPGGHGSGNTIYF. J is TRBJ1-3 and V is TRBV30; a weak D match, TRBD1 (6 bases). Germline CDR1 GTSNPN, CDR2 SVGIG (reference sequence). This CDR3 has 16 residues. The V and J ends lost 2 bases and 0 bases respectively, with 14 bases between them. Variable domain in full (rest from reference TRBV30 and TRBJ1-3): SQTIHQWPATLVQPVGSPLSLECTVEGTSNPNLYWYRQAAGRGLQLLFYSVGIGQISSEVPQNLSASRPQDRQFILSSKKLLLSDSGFYLCAWSPGGHGSGNTIYFGEGSWLTVV.

This clone was found once. The chain uses TRBV5-8 and TRBJ1-5; weak D call: TRBD1 (5 bases). This CDR3 contains 15 residues. V was clipped by 4 bases and J by 4 bases, with 15 bases between them. Germline assignment: CDR1 SGHTS and CDR2 YDEGEE. CDR3 bases: TGTGCCAGCAGCCCCATAGCAGGGATAAATCAGCCCCAGCATTTT. As protein: CASSPIAGINQPQHF.

V gene TRBV6-5 combines with J gene TRBJ1-2; 7 positions agree with TRBD1. Germline V gene sequence: CDR1 MNHEY, CDR2 SVGAGI. CDR3 length: 16 amino acids. The V and J ends lost 2 bases and 8 bases, in that order; junction bases with no gene match: 14. The DNA of the CDR3 is TGTGCCAGCAGTTACCTACCGGGACAGTACGAGAAGGGCTACACCTTC. Translating it yields CASSYLPGQYEKGYTF.

This clone showed up just once. This CDR3 is CASRSLATSYEQYF. The CDR3 DNA follows: TGTGCCAGCAGATCTCTAGCGACCTCCTACGAGCAGTACTTC. The V gene is TRBV11-2, the J gene TRBJ2-7, with D possibly TRBD2 on 6 matching bases. Germline V gene sequence: CDR1 SGHAT, CDR2 FQNNGV. Deletions cut 6 bases from V and 0 bases from J, with 12 bases between. The CDR3 has 14 residues.

The J gene is TRBJ1-6, the V gene TRBV7-3; TRBD1 agrees at 7 bases. Germline-derived CDR1 and CDR2 are SGHTA and FQGTGA. Trimming cost V 5 bases and J 7 bases; bases outside gene matches: 8. This CDR3 comprises 15 residues. The CDR3 reads CASSITGVGNSPLHF. The CDR3, as DNA: TGTGCCAGCAGCATCACAGGGGTTGGAAATTCACCCCTCCACTTT.

The J gene is TRBJ1-2, the V gene TRBV2, with D unclear. The CDR3 is made up of 11 amino acids. Germline V gene sequence: CDR1 SNHLY, CDR2 FYNNEI. The germline V and J ends were trimmed by 7 bases and 4 bases, with 7 bases remaining between them. CDR3 coding DNA: TGTGCCAGCACCCTAGCCTATGGCTACACCTTC. Translating it yields CASTLAYGYTF. Full variable domain (rest looked up from reference TRBV2 and TRBJ1-2): EPEVTQTPSHQVTQMGQEVILRCVPISNHLYFYWYRQILGQKVEFLVSFYNNEISEKSEIFDDQFSVERPDGSNFTLKIRSTKLEDSAMYFCASTLAYGYTFGSGTRLTVV.

The chain uses TRBV7-9 and TRBJ1-4; TRBD1 is a possible D gene (6 bases). V lost 5 bases to trimming and J lost 0 bases, with 13 bases between them. CDR3 size: 16 residues. The V gene's germline CDR1 is SEHNR and CDR2 FQNEAQ (reference sequence). CDR3 bases: TGTGCCAGCAGCCGTGGACAGTTATCAACTAATGAAAAACTGTTTTTT. Translated, it gives CASSRGQLSTNEKLFF.

This clone appeared a few times. V is TRBV19 and J is TRBJ1-5; maybe TRBD1 (6 bases). This CDR3 is 17 amino acids long. Germline loops: CDR1 LNHDA, CDR2 SQIVND (reference sequence). Trimming pared 3 bases from V and 1 base from J, leaving 16 bases between. The CDR3 reads CASSINLGRGSNQPQHF. The DNA for the CDR3 is TGTGCCAGTAGTATCAATCTCGGTAGGGGGAGCAATCAGCCCCAGCATTTT.

V and J are TRBV5-4 and TRBJ1-4; D may be TRBD1 (6 bases). Per germline, CDR1 SGHNT and CDR2 YYREEE (reference sequence). V was trimmed by 4 bases and J by 6 bases, leaving 13 bases between them. The CDR3 sequence is 14 residues long. The CDR3 protein is CASSVHQGYEKLFF. The CDR3, as DNA: TGTGCCAGCAGCGTTCACCAGGGGTATGAAAAACTGTTTTTT.

The rearrangement joins TRBV2 to TRBJ2-1, with D maybe TRBD2 (6 bases). Germline V gene lookup returns CDR1 SNHLY and CDR2 FYNNEI. The CDR3 has 14 residues. Trimming stripped 6 bases from V and 1 base from J, with 10 bases between. This CDR3 is CASSFGGSYNEQFF. CDR3 sequence (DNA): TGTGCCAGCAGCTTTGGGGGGTCCTACAATGAGCAGTTCTTC.

The CDR3 DNA reads as TGTGCCAGCTCACCGGGTATACAGGCTACCTACGAGCAGTACTTC. This translates into CASSPGIQATYEQYF. The rearrangement links TRBV18 to TRBJ2-7; maybe TRBD1 (5 bases). The V and J ends lost 3 bases and 2 bases respectively, with 14 bases between them. Looked up from germline, CDR1 is KGHSH and CDR2 is LQKENI. The CDR3 has 15 amino acids.

The V gene is TRBV20-1, the J gene TRBJ2-1, with no clear D. The CDR3 runs 12 residues. Per germline, CDR1 DFQATT and CDR2 SNEGSKA (reference sequence). Trimming left V 3 bases short and J 5 bases short, with 8 bases between. The CDR3 DNA reads as TGCAGTGCTAGTCCCCGAGACAATGAGCAGTTCTTC. Its protein product is CSASPRDNEQFF.

The rearrangement joins TRBV30 to TRBJ2-1; tentative D call: TRBD1 (6 bases). The CDR3 is 14 residues long. Germline CDR1 is GTSNPN and CDR2 is SVGIG (reference sequence). V dropped 2 bases and J dropped 4 bases, with 12 bases sitting between them. The CDR3 nucleotides are TGTGCCTGGAGTCGTCGACAGGAGTACAATGAGCAGTTCTTC. Amino acid sequence: CAWSRRQEYNEQFF.

The chain recombines TRBV7-8 with TRBJ2-1, with 9 bases identical to TRBD1. Per germline, CDR1 SGHVS and CDR2 FQNEAQ. V lost 3 bases to trimming and J lost 5 bases; unmatched junction nucleotides: 8. The CDR3 is 16 amino acids. CDR3: CASSFRGTGTHNEQFF. The CDR3 bases are TGTGCCAGCAGCTTCAGGGGGACAGGGACACACAATGAGCAGTTCTTC.

The chain has TRBV19 and TRBJ1-3; D possibly corresponds to TRBD1 (6 bases). The CDR3 covers 14 residues. V lost 3 bases and J lost 6, with 12 bases in between. Germline loops: CDR1 LNHDA, CDR2 SQIVND (reference sequence). The CDR3 reads CASSMYRVENTIYF. The CDR3 region has the DNA TGTGCCAGTAGTATGTACAGGGTGGAAAACACCATATATTTT.

This rearrangement joins TRBV7-2 to TRBJ1-1, with a tentative D call TRBD1 (6 bases). Germline V gene sequence: CDR1 SGHTA, CDR2 FQGNSA. The CDR3 covers 14 residues. Trimming cost V 7 bases and J 5 bases, with 17 bases left between them. CDR3 in DNA: TGTGCCAGCAAGCAGGGAGGGGGACGTACTGAAGCTTTCTTT. Translating it yields CASKQGGGRTEAFF.

This clone was recorded once. The V call is TRBV5-1, the J call TRBJ2-7; 11 nucleotides match TRBD1. Germline assignment: CDR1 SGHRS and CDR2 YFSETQ. J was trimmed by 4 bases and V by 4 bases; bases with no gene match: 10. This CDR3 comprises 16 residues. This chain's CDR3 is CASSPTGTGGSYEQYF. CDR3 coding DNA: TGCGCCAGCAGCCCCACTGGGACAGGGGGATCGTACGAGCAGTACTTC.

This rearrangement joins TRBV18 to TRBJ2-5; D is unclear. Trimming took off 1 base at V and 5 bases at J, with 20 bases between the two ends. CDR3 length equals 17 residues. Germline V gives CDR1 KGHSH, CDR2 LQKENI. This chain's CDR3 is CASSPRETERSQETQYF. The CDR3 nucleotides read TGTGCCAGCTCACCACGAGAAACTGAGCGATCCCAGGAGACCCAGTACTTC. The whole variable domain, remainder taken from reference TRBV18 and TRBJ2-5, is NAGVMQNPRHLVRRRGQEARLRCSPMKGHSHVYWYRQLPEEGLKFMVYLQKENIIDESGMPKERFSAEFPKEGPSILRIQQVVRGDSAAYFCASSPRETERSQETQYFGPGTRLLVL.